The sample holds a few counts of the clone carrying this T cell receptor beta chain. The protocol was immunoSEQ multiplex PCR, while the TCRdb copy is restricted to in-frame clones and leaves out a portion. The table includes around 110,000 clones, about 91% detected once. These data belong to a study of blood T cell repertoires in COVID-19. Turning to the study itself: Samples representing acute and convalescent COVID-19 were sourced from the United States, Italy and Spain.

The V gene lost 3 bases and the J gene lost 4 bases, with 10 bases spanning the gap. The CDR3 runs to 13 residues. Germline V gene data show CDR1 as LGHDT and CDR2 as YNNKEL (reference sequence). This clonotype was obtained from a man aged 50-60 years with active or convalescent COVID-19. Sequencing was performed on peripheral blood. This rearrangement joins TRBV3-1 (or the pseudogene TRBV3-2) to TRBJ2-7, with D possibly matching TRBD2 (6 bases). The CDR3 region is CASSQAGLYEQYF. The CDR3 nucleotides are TGTGCCAGCAGCCAGGCGGGACTTTACGAGCAGTACTTC.